This note documents a single T cell receptor beta chain sequence. The table came from immunoSEQ multiplex PCR; TCRdb's copy has only in-frame clones and leaves some out. The table includes about 170,000 clones, approximately 86% detected once. The data were taken from a study of blood T cell repertoires in COVID-19. Across the whole study: In each case, the material was cDNA or gDNA derived from T cells, B-cell-depleted T cells, or PBMCs.

Sequenced sample: peripheral blood. The sequence was obtained from a woman over 75 with COVID-19, enrolled during active disease.

As DNA, the CDR3 is TGTGCCAGCAGCCAAGAATGGCAGGATGGTTATCAGCCCCAGCATTTT. Protein sequence: CASSQEWQDGYQPQHF. The chain combines TRBV3-1 (or the pseudogene TRBV3-2) with TRBJ1-5, with D unclear. The CDR3 extends over 16 amino acids. Germline CDR1 is LGHDT and CDR2 is YNNKEL (reference sequence). The germline V and J ends were trimmed by 0 bases and 5 bases, with 14 bases remaining between them.